The 2 T cell receptor beta chains in this list originate from one sample, sequenced in a study of T-cell reconstitution after alpha-beta-depleted transplantation in children. TCRbeta library preparation incorporated unique molecular identifiers. One entry per CDR3 protein results from TCRdb running MiXCR on the PCR reads. The sample lists 700,000 to 850,000 distinct CDR3 sequences; 15% to 20% were seen once. Sequenced here: PBMCs, mostly from graft donor cells, sampled 360 days after TCRalphabeta/CD19-depleted stem cell transplant. The receptors were sampled from a male patient younger than 18 who had a stem cell transplant for acute lymphoblastic leukemia, so the T cells may come from the graft donor.

V usage is TRBV13 and J usage is TRBJ2-5; D assignment may be TRBD1 or TRBD2 (5 bases each). The V end lost 2 bases, the J end lost 5 bases, and 15 bases lay between the germline ends. From germline, CDR1 is PRHDT and CDR2 FYEKMQ (reference sequence). This CDR3 has 15 amino acids. The CDR3 bases are TGTGCCAGCAGCTTAAGTGCCCACGAGGGGGAGACCCAGTACTTC. It is translated as CASSLSAHEGETQYF.

The rearrangement uses TRBV12-3 or TRBV12-4 and TRBJ1-5; D is possibly TRBD1 (6 bases). The CDR3 is 15 residues long. V was clipped by 6 bases and J by 2 bases, with 14 bases between them. In DNA, the CDR3 is TGTGCCAGCAGCAACAGGGACGCGGGCAATCAGCCCCAGCATTTT. Translation: CASSNRDAGNQPQHF.